The sequence of this TCR beta chain was determined in a study of identical twins. General study results and limits: Model-predicted out-of-frame TCR alpha sharing fell below observed values in monozygotic twins. Findings came from cross-sectional statistics, without long-term follow-up of donors. Insertion counts were lower in abundant cord blood beta clonotypes, a trend that memory repertoires did not show.

With no exceptions, donors were healthy Caucasians. TCRdb independently ran MiXCR on the 5' RACE reads; one entry per CDR3 protein. The sample carries 400,000 to 600,000 distinct CDR3 sequences, about 20% recorded once. Notes on this clonotype: What it binds is not known.

The sample was also linked to a second study, of yellow fever vaccine responses in identical twins.

The sequenced material came from CD4+ T cells sorted from blood. The sequence derives from a woman under 30 in good health.

Here the CDR3 reads CASSPGLAANEQFF. The CDR3 DNA reads TGTGCCAGCAGCCCCGGACTAGCGGCCAATGAGCAGTTCTTC. The chain employs TRBV5-6 and TRBJ2-1, with 10 bases matching TRBD2. Trimming at V came to 4 bases and at J to 6 bases, leaving 4 bases not matched to a gene. The CDR3 length is 14 residues. Per the germline V gene, CDR1 is SGHDT and CDR2 is YYEEEE.